The following is a T cell receptor beta chain sequence with its context. This is likely an artifact of a read error, given a far larger clone one base away. The same CDR3 is also encoded by other DNA sequences in this sample. Germline loops: CDR1 SGHTS, CDR2 YDEGEE. CDR3 length equals 14 residues. The junction had 6 bases not matched to a gene; V was cut back by 7 bases and J by 7 bases. Every unsorted PBMC PCR replicate was loaded with around 0.3 ug DNA, tens of thousands of T cell genomes. The method was immunoSEQ multiplex PCR; TCRdb's version includes in-frame clones alone and lacks a portion of them. Counted here are some 490,000 clones, about 84% occurring once; the ten biggest clones make up approximately 11%. The data are from a study of shared clonotypes between healthy human individuals.

This receptor was taken from a woman aged 40 to 50 in good health. Some clones in this sample may be carry-over from other donors' samples. The sequenced sample was PBMCs. The chain combines TRBV5-8 with TRBJ1-5; 12 bases match TRBD1. CDR3 DNA sequence: TGTGCCAGCGGGACAGGGGGCCTCAACCAGCCCCAGCATTTT. This sequence encodes CASGTGGLNQPQHF.